Listed here are 21 T cell receptor beta chains from one sample, sequenced in a study of control samples from healthy donors and cancer patients. Assay used: immunoSEQ multiplex PCR; TCRdb lists only in-frame clones, some missing. Seen here are more than 95,000 clones, around 87% observed once, and the top ten hold 1.1%. The sequenced sample was PBMCs. The receptor source for this set is a woman aged 45-65 years with colorectal cancer.

The genes are TRBV5-6 and TRBJ1-1; 8 bases are a match to TRBD1. The CDR3 length is 14 residues. Germline CDR1 is SGHDT and CDR2 is YYEEEE. The J segment lost 4 bases and the V segment lost 4 bases, leaving 6 bases of the junction unmatched. The CDR3 loop reads CASSLRQGFTEAFF. The CDR3 DNA follows: TGTGCCAGCAGCCTCCGACAGGGGTTCACTGAAGCTTTCTTT.

DNA for the CDR3: TGTGCCAGCAGCCAAGATAAATCGGGGCAGGGCCGAGCTTTCTTT. Amino acid sequence: CASSQDKSGQGRAFF. The rearrangement joins TRBV3-1 (or the pseudogene TRBV3-2) to TRBJ1-1; TRBD1 is a possible D gene (5 bases). V shed 0 bases and J shed 10 bases, with 18 bases lying between them. Germline V gene data show CDR1 as LGHDT and CDR2 as YNNKEL (reference sequence). CDR3 length: 15 amino acids.

The chain carries TRBV2 and TRBJ2-1; weak D call: TRBD2 (5 bases). The V and J ends lost 5 bases and 2 bases respectively, with 13 bases between them. This CDR3 has 15 amino acids. Germline V gene lookup returns CDR1 SNHLY and CDR2 FYNNEI. The CDR3, as DNA: TGTGCCAGCAGTCGGCGGCTAGCAGCCTACAATGAGCAGTTCTTC. Amino acid sequence: CASSRRLAAYNEQFF.

The CDR3 DNA reads as TGTGCCAGCAGTCTCCCGGGACTAGCGGGAGGTGCGAACACCGGGGAGCTGTTTTTT. Amino acids: CASSLPGLAGGANTGELFF. The J gene is TRBJ2-2, the V gene TRBV28, with TRBD2 matching over 15 bases. Germline V lookup: CDR1 MDHEN, CDR2 SYDVKM. The CDR3 totals 19 residues. V gave up 5 bases and J gave up 0 bases; unmatched junction bases: 7.

The V gene is TRBV6-5, the J gene TRBJ2-7; D is possibly TRBD1 or TRBD2 (5 bases each). Trimming shortened V by 6 bases and J by 3 bases, and 18 bases separated the two germline ends. Germline V gene sequence: CDR1 MNHEY, CDR2 SVGAGI. The CDR3 covers 15 residues. The CDR3 nucleotides are TGTGCCAGCAGCTACCCCGGGGCAGGGATCTACGAGCAGTACTTC. This encodes CASSYPGAGIYEQYF.

J is TRBJ1-5 and V is TRBV5-6; 8 nucleotides align to TRBD1. CDR3 length: 14 amino acids. CDR1 and CDR2 from the germline V gene are SGHDT and YYEEEE. The trim removed 0 bases at V and 7 bases at J, leaving 3 bases unmatched. This chain's CDR3 is CASSLAQGAQPQHF. CDR3 coding DNA: TGTGCCAGCAGCTTGGCCCAGGGGGCCCAGCCCCAGCATTTT.

V gene TRBV5-8 combines with J gene TRBJ2-1; perhaps TRBD2 as D (6 bases). The CDR3 sequence is 15 residues long. Germline values: CDR1 SGHTS, CDR2 YDEGEE. The V gene lost 3 bases and the J gene lost 4 bases, with 14 bases spanning the gap. The CDR3 region has the DNA TGTGCCAGCAGCTCCCGCGGCGGGACTTACAATGAGCAGTTCTTC. Translation: CASSSRGGTYNEQFF.

In its sample, this clone was seen a few times. Other DNA sequences of this sample code for an identical CDR3. This chain uses TRBV29-1 with TRBJ1-2, with a possible D match to TRBD1 (5 bases). V lost 4 bases and J lost 7, with 13 bases in between. The V gene's germline CDR1 is SQVTM and CDR2 ANQGSEA. The CDR3 runs to 12 residues. CDR3 nucleotide sequence: TGCAGCGTTGGGGGGGAGGCGGGTGGCTACACCTTC. Amino acids: CSVGGEAGGYTF.

The chain employs TRBV19 and TRBJ1-3, with D possibly TRBD1 on 6 matching bases. The V end was cut by 10 bases, the J end by 0 bases, with 16 bases between. CDR3 length: 15 amino acids. Per the germline V gene, CDR1 is LNHDA and CDR2 is SQIVND (reference sequence). In nucleotides, the CDR3 is TGTGCCACCACCCTGGACAGCTTCTCTGGAAACACCATATATTTT. The encoded protein is CATTLDSFSGNTIYF.

Note on this clone: An end of the junction does not agree with germline; a read error may underlie this. The gene calls are TRBV19 and TRBJ1-5; no firm D call. This CDR3 comprises 17 residues. The germline CDR1 and CDR2 sequences are LNHDA and SQIVND (reference sequence). Written as DNA, the CDR3 is TGTGCCAGTAGTATCAGAGGAGTTGGGCAGGCCGCGGTACCTTCCGCCTTT. Translation: CASSIRGVGQAAVPSAF.

The chain is built from TRBV10-3 and TRBJ2-7; D perhaps matches TRBD2 (5 bases). V dropped 7 bases and J dropped 2 bases, with 12 bases sitting between them. Germline V lookup: CDR1 ENHRY, CDR2 SYGVKD. The CDR3 loop spans 13 amino acids. In DNA form, the CDR3 reads TGTGCCATCAAAGGAGCGGCGACCTACGAGCAGTACTTC. Amino acids: CAIKGAATYEQYF.

This chain links TRBV29-1 with TRBJ1-4, with 7 bases aligning to TRBD1. The CDR3 loop spans 14 amino acids. Germline CDR1 SQVTM, CDR2 ANQGSEA. V was clipped by 5 bases and J by 0 bases; unmatched bases: 3. The CDR3 DNA reads as TGCAGCGTTATTACAGGGGCAACTAATGAAAAACTGTTTTTT. Translation gives CSVITGATNEKLFF.

This chain uses TRBV3-1 (or the pseudogene TRBV3-2) with TRBJ2-1; maybe TRBD2 (6 bases). The CDR3 consists of 17 residues. V gave up 4 bases and J gave up 0 bases, with 16 bases separating them. In germline, CDR1 is LGHDT, CDR2 YNNKEL (reference sequence). The CDR3 here is CASSRALATSSYNEQFF. CDR3 bases: TGTGCCAGCAGCCGGGCCCTAGCGACAAGCTCCTACAATGAGCAGTTCTTC.

The chain couples TRBV18 to TRBJ2-4, with D hard to call. Looked up from germline, CDR1 is KGHSH and CDR2 is LQKENI. The CDR3 runs to 16 residues. V was pared by 1 base and J by 1 base, with 11 bases between. The CDR3 region has the DNA TGTGCCAGCTCACCACTCCCGATTTTGGCCAAAAACATTCAGTACTTC. Translated: CASSPLPILAKNIQYF.

This clone was seen once. The V and J genes are TRBV28 and TRBJ1-1; no clear D. CDR3 length: 13 residues. Germline values: CDR1 MDHEN, CDR2 SYDVKM. Trimming pared 4 bases from V and 1 base from J, leaving 7 bases between. CDR3 DNA: TGTGCCAGCAGTTCTTTAGCGAACACTGAAGCTTTCTTT. Protein product: CASSSLANTEAFF.

Only a few counts were recorded for this clone. Here the CDR3 reads CASSLLSNTGELFF. The CDR3, as DNA: TGTGCCAGCAGCTTATTATCGAACACCGGGGAGCTGTTTTTT. The chain employs TRBV7-9 and TRBJ2-2, with D hard to call. The CDR3 runs to 14 residues. The ends were cut back, 2 bases at V and 0 bases at J, with 4 bases in the middle. Germline CDR1 reads SEHNR; CDR2 reads FQNEAQ (reference sequence).

This sequence joins TRBV18 and TRBJ1-5, with D uncertain. Trimming pared 4 bases from V and 9 bases from J, leaving 13 bases between. There are 13 residues in the CDR3. Germline CDR1 and CDR2: KGHSH and LQKENI. The CDR3 spells CASSQSPPGPQHF. CDR3 bases: TGTGCCAGCTCACAATCTCCACCGGGGCCCCAGCATTTT.

The genes are TRBV4-1 and TRBJ2-1; 13 bases are shared with TRBD2. The CDR3 has 15 residues. Trimming took 5 bases from V and 3 from J; bases not matched to a gene: 1. From germline, CDR1 is MGHRA and CDR2 YSYEKL. The CDR3 reads CASSWTSGSYNEQFF. CDR3 bases: TGCGCCAGCAGCTGGACTAGCGGGAGCTACAATGAGCAGTTCTTC.

The V and J genes are TRBV19 and TRBJ1-1, with unresolved D. The germline V gene has CDR1 LNHDA and CDR2 SQIVND (reference sequence). The V gene lost 6 bases and the J gene lost 5 bases, with 10 bases spanning the gap. This CDR3 is built from 12 residues. As DNA, the CDR3 is TGTGCCAGTAGCCAGGTGGAAACTGAAGCTTTCTTT. Protein: CASSQVETEAFF.

The chain employs TRBV6-5 and TRBJ2-1; 8 bases align to TRBD1. Losses at the gene ends were 11 bases for V and 11 bases for J; bases not matched to a gene: 17. The germline V gene has CDR1 MNHEY and CDR2 SVGAGI. This CDR3 is built from 14 residues. The CDR3 sequence is CAVTGGSTRDKQFF. CDR3 nucleotide sequence: TGTGCCGTCACAGGGGGGTCCACCAGGGATAAGCAGTTCTTC.

The chain has TRBV10-3 and TRBJ2-1; D may be TRBD2 (6 bases). V was clipped by 10 bases and J by 5 bases, with 12 bases between them. The CDR3 totals 12 residues. The germline CDR1 and CDR2 sequences are ENHRY and SYGVKD. CDR3 protein: CATRGLHNEQFF. The CDR3 DNA reads as TGTGCCACGCGGGGTCTTCACAATGAGCAGTTCTTC.